The entry below describes one TCR beta chain. Its antigen is not known. The data derive from a study of stem cell transplantation in POMP-related autoinflammatory disease. Findings of the study overall: Fewer unique TRB V-J gene pairings were identified in patients with PRAID.

Data came from immunoSEQ multiplex PCR; TCRdb stores just in-frame clones and leaves some out. The data show 6,000 to 7,000 clones, around 86% seen once. Sample: a CXCR5-defined cell subset from PBMCs. The TCR originated in a human donor in good health.

The CDR3 is CASSPRTGGVTGELFF. Here the CDR3 DNA reads TGTGCCAGCTCACCACGTACAGGGGGCGTCACCGGGGAGCTGTTTTTT. The rearrangement joins TRBV18 to TRBJ2-2; 9 bases match TRBD1. The CDR3 has 16 residues. V was clipped by 1 base and J by 4 bases; unmatched bases: 4. Germline V gene sequence: CDR1 KGHSH, CDR2 LQKENI.